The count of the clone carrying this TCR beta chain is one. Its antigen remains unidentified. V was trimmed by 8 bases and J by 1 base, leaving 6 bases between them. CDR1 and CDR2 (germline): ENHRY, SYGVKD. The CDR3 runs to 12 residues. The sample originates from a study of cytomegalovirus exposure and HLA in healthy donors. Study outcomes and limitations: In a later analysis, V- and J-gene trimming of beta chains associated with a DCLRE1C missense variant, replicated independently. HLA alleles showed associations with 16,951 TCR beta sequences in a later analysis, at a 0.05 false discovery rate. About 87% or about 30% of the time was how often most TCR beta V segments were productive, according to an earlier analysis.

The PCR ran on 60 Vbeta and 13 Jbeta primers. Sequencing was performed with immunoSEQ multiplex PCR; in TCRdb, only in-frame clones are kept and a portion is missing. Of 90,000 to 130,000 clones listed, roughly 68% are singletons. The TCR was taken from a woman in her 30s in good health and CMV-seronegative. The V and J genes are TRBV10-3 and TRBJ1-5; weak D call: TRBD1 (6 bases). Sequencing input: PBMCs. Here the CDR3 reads CAIGQSNQPQHF. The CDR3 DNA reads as TGTGCCATCGGACAGAGCAATCAGCCCCAGCATTTT.